This TCR beta chain was sequenced for a study of CD8+CD57+ T cells in acquired aplastic anemia. About the study: Roughly 3 ug was the average amount of DNA from sorted CD4+ and CD8+ cells. Healthy donor sequencing depth: 9.5 million to 10.8 million CD4+, some 11 million CD8+ reads. Findings and caveats of the study: Patients did not significantly differ from controls in CD8+ Simpson's diversity. Researchers report that twenty-nine CD8+ CDR3 sequences appeared in both patients and controls.

This clonotype was seen repeatedly, ten times or more. Its target is not known. This CDR3 spans 12 amino acids. Trimming removed 5 bases from V and 8 bases from J, with 9 bases in between. CDR1 and CDR2 (germline): SGHVS, FQNEAQ. TCR beta VDJ and CDR3 profiles were obtained from a genomic DNA template. In TCRdb, the reads were re-called with MiXCR into one record per CDR3 protein. The table includes approximately 130,000 distinct CDR3 sequences, about 40% detected once. The sequence was collected from a human donor in good health, serving as a control. This chain links TRBV7-8 with TRBJ1-4; unclear D gene. Source material: sorted CD4+, CD8+, or CD8+CD57+ T cells (not recorded which) from PBMCs. The CDR3 sequence is CASSRVAEKLFF. As DNA, the CDR3 is TGTGCCAGCAGCCGGGTAGCGGAAAAACTGTTTTTT. The variable domain in full, completed from reference TRBV7-8 and TRBJ1-4, reads GAGVSQSPRYKVAKRGQDVALRCDPISGHVSLFWYQQALGQGPEFLTYFQNEAQLDKSGLPSDRFFAERPEGSVSTLKIQRTQQEDSAVYLCASSRVAEKLFFGSGTQLSVL.